This TCR beta chain emerged from a study of molecular identifiers for immune sequencing clone quantification listed by TCRdb under 2018. At the level of the whole study: For a replicate experiment, the RNA from either 20,000 or 100,000 naive CD8 T cells was divided into five aliquots, and four of those aliquots went on to sequencing. This methods study used CD8 T cells to benchmark TCR RNA copy counting and molecular-identifier clustering-based TCR repertoire sequencing (MIDCIRS).

This clonotype was recorded many times. This receptor's antigen is unknown. Per-base quality was not reported, and no clone a single base away is much larger than it. The CDR3 goes from the cysteine to the phenylalanine over 14 residues. The only DNA kept is the CDR3, 42 bases in frame from the first base. The germline V gene (reference sequence) specifies SEHNR as CDR1 and FQNEAQ as CDR2. Deletion took 1 base off V and 5 bases off J, with a span of 11 bases between the germline ends. Findings and caveats that apply to the study as a whole: Modeling indicated 2.5 to 3.5 TCR RNA copies recovered per cell, compared with 7.5 to 10 by digital PCR, which implies a capture efficiency of around 31%. Spiked-in Jurkat TCR RNA equivalent to a single cell was reported to be detectable even among 750,000 to 1,000,000 naive CD8 T cells. The naive libraries included spiked-in Jurkat TCR RNA (10 copies' worth), and this RNA is not part of the donor repertoire. When barcode sub-clustering was omitted, TCR diversity was inflated by chimeric consensus sequences, with chimeras reaching as high as 47%. In CMV-specific effector cells, clones with more than 20 RNA copies accounted for over 98% of molecules, whereas in naive cells such clones accounted for under 1%. Identical TCR molecules sharing a barcode could cause highly expanded clone sizes to be underestimated.

The library came from PCR. Reads for this sample came from an Illumina HiSeq 4000. Bulk TCR libraries were generated as previously described, with the TCR primers listed in Table S5 used. The Qiagen AllPrep DNA/RNA kit was used to purify total RNA. Reads from multiple sequencing runs of the same library were pooled before analysis. In the paper's pipeline: Reads were retained only if their TCR constant sequence matched exactly, and those retained reads were trimmed to 150 nt and grouped according to their 12-nt molecular barcodes. Reads in each barcode group were sub-clustered using a 15% Levenshtein threshold, and a quality-weighted consensus sequence was built for each RNA molecule. Non-functional sequences were discarded, and so were lower-count sequences lying one edit away from another sequence. Barcode sub-clusters with fewer than 20% of the maximum read count were removed, based on fitting two negative binomial distributions. TCRdb reprocessed the public reads (quality trimming at Q25 with fastp, clone calling with MiXCR) and kept in-frame beta chains. Every distinct CDR3 protein forms one entry, paired with its most common genes and DNA. The V and J calls were not made by the authors but by TCRdb's processing. The sample table shows about 640,000 distinct CDR3 sequences, and roughly 21% are seen once. Roughly 0.85% of the sample comes from the top ten.

Libraries of naive CD8 T cells were built from around 20,000 to 1,000,000 sorted cells, with 10%, 30% or 50% of the purified RNA used. On a BD FACSAria II, naive CD8 T cells were FACS-sorted as CD8+CD4-CCR7+CD45RA+ and collected into RLT Plus buffer. Nine to eleven TCR copies' worth of Jurkat RNA were spiked into roughly 20,000-1,000,000 naive CD8 T cell samples to test detection sensitivity. CD8 T cells were enriched using RosetteSep CD8+ T Cell Enrichment Cocktail and Ficoll-Paque, and the enriched cells then underwent ACK red cell lysis. The receptor was derived from a human donor in good health. Some libraries in this study had Jurkat cell RNA spiked in. Recombination linked TRBV7-9 to TRBJ2-5; no D gene call is confident. The sequenced sample consisted of naive CD8+ T cells from blood, with Jurkat cell RNA spiked in. Interpreted using the paper, the cell subset or site label stands for: FACS-sorted CD8+CD4-CCR7+CD45RA+ naive T cells. The nucleotides read TGTGCCAGCAGCTTAGTTAGGTCTATGGAGACCCAGTACTTC. Protein translation: CASSLVRSMETQYF. The reference TRBV7-9 and TRBJ2-5 proteins fill in what lies around the CDR3, so the full variable domain reads DTGVSQNPRHKITKRGQNVTFRCDPISEHNRLYWYRQTLGQGPEFLTYFQNEAQLEKSRLLSDRFSAERPKGSFSTLEIQRTEQGDSAMYLCASSLVRSMETQYFGPGTRLLVL.